These 28 T cell receptor beta chains originate from one sample sequenced in a study of blood T cell repertoires in COVID-19. The assay was immunoSEQ multiplex PCR, and TCRdb's table has in-frame clones only and misses some. The profile covers some 45,000 clones, with about 80% appearing a single time and under 20% taken by the ten largest. The sample consisted of peripheral blood. All receptors come from a man aged 70-80 years with acute or convalescent COVID-19.

The chain carries TRBV5-1 and TRBJ1-4, with D maybe TRBD1 (6 bases). Germline V gene sequence: CDR1 SGHRS, CDR2 YFSETQ. The CDR3 length is 15 residues. The ends were cut back, 7 bases at V and 3 bases at J, with 16 bases in the middle. CDR3 coding DNA: TGCGCCAGCCGAACCTCCGGGACATCTAATGAAAAACTGTTTTTT. Protein product: CASRTSGTSNEKLFF. Full variable domain (rest looked up from reference TRBV5-1 and TRBJ1-4): KAGVTQTPRYLIKTRGQQVTLSCSPISGHRSVSWYQQTPGQGLQFLFEYFSETQRNKGNFPGRFSGRQFSNSRSEMNVSTLELGDSALYLCASRTSGTSNEKLFFGSGTQLSVL.

This chain joins TRBV5-1 and TRBJ1-1; no clear D gene. Germline V gene data show CDR1 as SGHRS and CDR2 as YFSETQ. The CDR3 is made up of 13 amino acids. The V gene lost 0 bases and the J gene lost 0 bases, with 3 bases spanning the gap. CDR3 DNA: TGCGCCAGCAGCTTGGATATGAACACTGAAGCTTTCTTT. Translating it yields CASSLDMNTEAFF.

This clone came up a few times. The V and J genes are TRBV14 and TRBJ2-4; D remains ambiguous. The CDR3 has 12 residues. V was trimmed by 5 bases and J by 3 bases, leaving 5 bases between them. Germline loops: CDR1 SGHDN, CDR2 FVKESK. This chain's CDR3 is CASSFGKNIQYF. As DNA, the CDR3 is TGTGCCAGCAGCTTCGGCAAAAACATTCAGTACTTC.

This clone was seen once. The chain uses TRBV18 and TRBJ1-1, with D perhaps matching TRBD1 (6 bases). V was clipped by 6 bases and J by 1 base, with 18 bases between them. The CDR3 has 16 residues. Per germline, CDR1 KGHSH and CDR2 LQKENI. The CDR3 loop reads CASSLAQGSRNTEAFF. The CDR3, as DNA: TGTGCCAGCTCGCTGGCGCAGGGGAGCAGGAACACTGAAGCTTTCTTT.

Written as DNA, the CDR3 is TGTGCCAGCAGCTTTACTTCGCGGGGGGCGCTGAGCACTGAAGCTTTCTTT. The encoded protein is CASSFTSRGALSTEAFF. This chain joins TRBV5-6 and TRBJ1-1; D might be TRBD1 (6 bases). The CDR3 has 17 residues. Trimming took 2 bases from V and 4 from J, leaving 21 bases between them. Germline V gives CDR1 SGHDT, CDR2 YYEEEE.

The chain employs TRBV7-3 and TRBJ2-5; D may be TRBD1 (6 bases). V lost 5 bases to trimming and J lost 7 bases, with 17 bases between them. Germline-derived CDR1 and CDR2 are SGHTA and FQGTGA. The CDR3 contains 14 residues. In DNA, the CDR3 is TGTGCCAGCAGCCCAGGGGCTGAAAATCCGACCCAGTACTTC. It translates to CASSPGAENPTQYF.

The CDR3 nucleotides are TGCAGCGTCAACAGGGGCTCGGGTGAAGCTTTCTTT. Its protein product is CSVNRGSGEAFF. The genes are TRBV29-1 and TRBJ1-1; 7 nucleotides match TRBD1. Germline lookup yields CDR1 SQVTM and CDR2 ANQGSEA. V shed 6 bases, J shed 7 bases, and the junction held 8 bases outside the gene matches. The CDR3 covers 12 residues. Filled out from reference TRBV29-1 and TRBJ1-1, the complete variable domain reads SAVISQKPSRDICQRGTSLTIQCQVDSQVTMMFWYRQQPGQSLTLIATANQGSEATYESGFVIDKFPISRPNLTFSTLTVSNMSPEDSSIYLCSVNRGSGEAFFGQGTRLTVV.

Here the CDR3 reads CASSVATGGSGEKLFF. CDR3 in DNA: TGTGCCAGCAGCGTAGCTACCGGGGGGAGCGGTGAAAAACTGTTTTTT. V gene TRBV9 combines with J gene TRBJ1-4, with D possibly TRBD1 on 5 matching bases. V dropped 0 bases and J dropped 7 bases, with 16 bases sitting between them. Germline-derived CDR1 and CDR2 are SGDLS and YYNGEE. This CDR3 region has 16 residues.

A remark on this clone: The sample holds other DNA sequences that translate to the same CDR3. V and J are TRBV19 and TRBJ1-5; a weak D match, TRBD1 (5 bases). The V end was cut by 1 base, the J end by 7 bases, with 11 bases between. CDR1 is LNHDA, CDR2 SQIVND, per germline (reference sequence). The CDR3 sequence is 14 residues long. Written as DNA, the CDR3 is TGTGCCAGTAGTATAGCAGGAGGGGACCAGCCCCAGCATTTT. As protein: CASSIAGGDQPQHF.

The chain combines TRBV7-9 with TRBJ1-1; TRBD1 might be the D (6 bases). V was pared by 5 bases and J by 3 bases, with 10 bases between. CDR1 and CDR2 (germline): SEHNR, FQNEAQ (reference sequence). This CDR3 contains 13 residues. DNA of the CDR3: TGTGCCAGCAGCGCCCACAGGGACACTGAAGCTTTCTTT. It translates to CASSAHRDTEAFF.

This chain links TRBV5-1 with TRBJ1-4; weak D call: TRBD1 (6 bases). The CDR3 loop spans 14 amino acids. V was cut by 4 bases and J by 6 bases, with 13 bases left in between. Looked up from germline, CDR1 is SGHRS and CDR2 is YFSETQ. CDR3 nucleotides: TGCGCCAGCAGCCCCCAGGGGCCGGATGAAAAACTGTTTTTT. Translating it yields CASSPQGPDEKLFF.

V usage is TRBV18 and J usage is TRBJ1-2; weak D call: TRBD1 (5 bases). CDR1 is KGHSH and CDR2 is LQKENI in the germline V gene. Trimming removed 0 bases at V and 4 bases at J, with 12 bases between. The length of the CDR3 is 15 residues. The CDR3 here is CASSPPGAPSYGYTF. CDR3 DNA sequence: TGTGCCAGCTCACCACCAGGGGCCCCCAGCTATGGCTACACCTTC.

This chain links TRBV18 with TRBJ1-5; unclear D gene. Trimming stripped 3 bases from V and 3 bases from J, with 9 bases between. CDR1 is KGHSH and CDR2 is LQKENI in the germline V gene. This CDR3 has 14 residues. DNA of the CDR3: TGTGCCAGCTCACCGGCAGGCCACAATCAGCCCCAGCATTTT. Its translation: CASSPAGHNQPQHF.

This chain uses TRBV28 with TRBJ1-5; no clear D gene. V was clipped by 2 bases and J by 7 bases, with 6 bases between them. The CDR3 spans 12 residues. Germline CDR1 MDHEN, CDR2 SYDVKM. CDR3 region: CASSLRRQPQHF. The CDR3 nucleotides are TGTGCCAGCAGTTTAAGGCGGCAGCCCCAGCATTTT.

This chain joins TRBV6-5 and TRBJ2-5, with TRBD2 matching 11 bases. Per germline, CDR1 MNHEY and CDR2 SVGAGI. The V and J ends lost 8 bases and 5 bases, in that order; junction bases with no gene match: 7. The CDR3 runs to 14 residues. CDR3 in DNA: TGTGCCAGCGGCAATATAGCGGGGGGGGAGACCCAGTACTTC. Translation gives CASGNIAGGETQYF.

The CDR3 DNA sequence: TGTGCCAGTAGTAACCGGGGATTCCAAGAGACCCAGTACTTC. It yields the protein CASSNRGFQETQYF. The chain combines TRBV19 with TRBJ2-5, with D possibly matching TRBD2 (5 bases). V was pared by 4 bases and J by 1 base, with 10 bases between. The CDR3 totals 14 residues. Germline V CDR1 and CDR2: LNHDA, SQIVND (reference sequence).

The chain's CDR3 is CASSRGQGGNQPQHF. CDR3 bases: TGTGCCAGTAGTAGGGGACAGGGCGGCAATCAGCCCCAGCATTTT. The chain combines TRBV19 with TRBJ1-5, with 9 bases matching TRBD1. The ends lost 4 bases at V and 2 bases at J; junction bases unmatched: 3. In germline, CDR1 is LNHDA, CDR2 SQIVND (reference sequence). The length of the CDR3 is 15 residues.

This clone was detected a few times. In nucleotides, the CDR3 is TGCAGCGTTACAGGGCCCCGCAGCTCCTACGAGCAGTACTTC. Amino acids: CSVTGPRSSYEQYF. The chain links TRBV29-1 to TRBJ2-7; tentative D call: TRBD1 (6 bases). The CDR3 contains 14 residues. V was clipped by 5 bases and J by 0 bases, with 14 bases between them. Germline V gives CDR1 SQVTM, CDR2 ANQGSEA.

This chain uses TRBV4-3 with TRBJ1-2; D might be TRBD1 (6 bases). The germline gives CDR1 LGHNA, CDR2 YSLEER. The CDR3 totals 16 residues. Trimming removed 0 bases from V and 0 bases from J, with 11 bases in between. For the CDR3, the DNA is TGCGCCAGCAGCCAAGATCCGCAGGGGCCTAACTATGGCTACACCTTC. This encodes CASSQDPQGPNYGYTF.

This chain connects TRBV7-2 to TRBJ2-5; unclear D gene. Germline lookup yields CDR1 SGHTA and CDR2 FQGNSA. The CDR3 is made up of 13 amino acids. The V end was cut by 5 bases, the J end by 0 bases, with 7 bases between. The CDR3 DNA reads TGTGCCAGCAGCAAGAGGTACCAAGAGACCCAGTACTTC. Its protein product is CASSKRYQETQYF.

The rearrangement links TRBV2 to TRBJ1-5; the match to TRBD1 covers 7 bases. V shed 3 bases and J 5 bases; nucleotides not matched to a gene: 1. CDR3 length: 13 residues. Germline CDR1 reads SNHLY; CDR2 reads FYNNEI. In nucleotides, the CDR3 is TGTGCCAGCAGTGAGGACAGGCATCAGCCCCAGCATTTT. Protein sequence: CASSEDRHQPQHF.

CDR3 protein: CATSDFPGQATKQYF. As DNA, the CDR3 is TGTGCCACCAGTGATTTCCCCGGACAGGCGACTAAGCAGTACTTC. The chain is built from TRBV24-1 and TRBJ2-7, with 7 bases that match TRBD1. The CDR3 totals 15 residues. The V and J ends lost 1 base and 8 bases, in that order; junction bases with no gene match: 10. CDR1 is KGHDR and CDR2 is SFDVKD in the germline V gene.

The chain links TRBV20-1 to TRBJ2-3; no firm D call. V shed 3 bases and J shed 8 bases, with 6 bases lying between them. Germline CDR1 is DFQATT and CDR2 is SNEGSKA (reference sequence). This CDR3 has 10 amino acids. In DNA, the CDR3 is TGCAGTGCTAGTTCCGGTACGCAGTATTTT. Amino acid sequence: CSASSGTQYF.

V and J are TRBV7-9 and TRBJ1-2, with D tentatively TRBD1 (6 bases). The CDR3 loop spans 15 amino acids. Trimming removed 7 bases at V and 1 base at J, with 16 bases between. The germline CDR1 and CDR2 sequences are SEHNR and FQNEAQ (reference sequence). The CDR3: CASTDDRQVNYGYTF. In nucleotides, the CDR3 is TGTGCCAGCACCGACGACAGACAGGTTAACTATGGCTACACCTTC.

J is TRBJ1-3 and V is TRBV19; 12 bases are a match to TRBD1. This CDR3 comprises 16 residues. Germline V gene lookup returns CDR1 LNHDA and CDR2 SQIVND (reference sequence). V gave up 4 bases and J gave up 0 bases; unmatched junction bases: 1. DNA for the CDR3: TGTGCCAGTAGTAAGGGACAGGGGGCCTCTGGAAACACCATATATTTT. Amino acid sequence: CASSKGQGASGNTIYF.

The chain has TRBV11-1 and TRBJ2-7; D might be TRBD2 (6 bases). Germline CDR1 reads SGHAT; CDR2 reads FQDESV (reference sequence). This CDR3 has 16 amino acids. Trimming removed 1 base from V and 2 bases from J, with 15 bases in between. CDR3 amino acids: CASSLEGSGGTYEQYF. As DNA, the CDR3 is TGTGCCAGCAGCTTAGAAGGTAGCGGCGGAACCTACGAGCAGTACTTC.

The chain couples TRBV19 to TRBJ1-2; no clear D. CDR3 length: 13 residues. CDR1 is LNHDA and CDR2 is SQIVND in the germline V gene (reference sequence). The V and J ends lost 6 bases and 2 bases respectively, with 10 bases between them. The CDR3 protein is CASRPNGNYGYTF. The CDR3 DNA sequence: TGTGCCAGTAGGCCAAACGGGAACTATGGCTACACCTTC.

This clone has ten or more counts. This chain links TRBV4-1 with TRBJ2-7, with D tentatively TRBD2 (6 bases). The CDR3 spans 14 residues. V shed 3 bases and J shed 7 bases, with 16 bases lying between them. The germline V gene has CDR1 MGHRA and CDR2 YSYEKL. The CDR3 loop is CASSHFLRREEQYF. Written as DNA, the CDR3 is TGCGCCAGCAGCCACTTTCTTAGACGGGAGGAGCAGTACTTC.